This TCR beta chain derives from a study of a mutant IDH1 vaccine in newly diagnosed glioma. Whole-study context: Earlier care involved radiotherapy, temozolomide, or both, and the majority received both. The study's findings and limits: Pseudoprogression appeared unlinked to shifts in leading peripheral T cell clonotypes.

This CDR3 has 16 amino acids. The germline gives CDR1 MNHNY, CDR2 SVGAGI (reference sequence). V lost 6 bases, J lost 0 bases, and 8 bases stayed unmatched. Here immunoSEQ multiplex PCR was the method, and the copy in TCRdb shows in-frame clones only, minus some. The table has approximately 70,000 clones, 75% to 85% seen once. Comment on this clone: Its antigen remains unidentified.

Time point noted: baseline, week 1 (first vaccination visit). This sample's treatment: pre-vaccination baseline after standard-of-care therapy. Those who donated had recent WHO grade 3 or 4 IDH1-mutant, ATRX-lost astrocytomas. The sample consisted of PBMCs, taken from a glioma patient treated with radiotherapy, temozolomide or both. The clonotype originates from a man in his forties or fifties with glioma. V gene TRBV6-6 combines with J gene TRBJ2-3, with 8 bases fitting TRBD2. The CDR3 DNA is TGTGCCAGCAGAACCAGCGGGGGAGCTAGCACAGATACGCAGTATTTT. As protein: CASRTSGGASTDTQYF.